Sequencing of this T cell receptor beta chain was carried out in a study of human T cells and chemical hapten exposure. The wider study: Once 0.01% DPC had been applied to the upper back by patch test, readings were taken at 6 days. Findings and limits, study-wide: It was expanded TCRs that formed significantly more large CDR3 similarity clusters than controls did.

This clonotype has a handful of counts. Its antigen is not identified. The V gene lost 4 bases and the J gene lost 0 bases, with 22 bases spanning the gap. The CDR3 runs to 18 residues. Germline assignment: CDR1 MDHEN and CDR2 SYDVKM. Documented time point: patch test 3, about 24 weeks after DPC sensitization. Treatment described: therapeutic diphenylcyclopropenone sensitization with weekly scalp DPC. TCRdb re-called the RACE reads through MiXCR, storing one row per CDR3 protein. In the table there are tens of thousands of distinct CDR3 sequences, over 8.5% of which are singletons. This receptor was identified in a woman between 50 and 59 years old with alopecia areata. Some clones in this sample may be carry-over from other donors' samples. Sequences were derived from whole blood, sampled in connection with sensitization to the hapten diphenylcyclopropenone (DPC). The genes are TRBV28 and TRBJ2-7; TRBD1 or TRBD2 may be the D gene (6 bases each). CDR3: CASSSIFGGQPSSYEQYF. CDR3 bases: TGTGCCAGCAGTTCCATATTCGGGGGCCAGCCCTCCTCCTACGAGCAGTACTTC.